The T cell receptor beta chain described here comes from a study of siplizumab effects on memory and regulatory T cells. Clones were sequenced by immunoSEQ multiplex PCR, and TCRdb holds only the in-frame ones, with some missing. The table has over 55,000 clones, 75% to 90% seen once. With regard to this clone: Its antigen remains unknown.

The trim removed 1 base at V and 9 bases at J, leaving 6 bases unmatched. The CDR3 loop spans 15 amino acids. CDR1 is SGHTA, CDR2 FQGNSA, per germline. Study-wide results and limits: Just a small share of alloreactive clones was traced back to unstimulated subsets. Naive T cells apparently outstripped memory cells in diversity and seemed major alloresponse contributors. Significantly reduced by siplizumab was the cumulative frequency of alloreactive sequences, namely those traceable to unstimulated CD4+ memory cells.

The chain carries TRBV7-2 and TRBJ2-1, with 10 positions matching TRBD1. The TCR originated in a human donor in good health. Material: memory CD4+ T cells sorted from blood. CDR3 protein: CASSLEGTGAREQFF. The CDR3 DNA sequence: TGTGCCAGCAGCTTAGAGGGGACAGGGGCCCGTGAGCAGTTCTTC.